This T cell receptor (beta chain) was sequenced for a study of T-cell memory formation after mild COVID-19 listed by TCRdb under 2021. Study-level background: TCR sequence clusters from the two donors were largely donor specific. Longitudinal TCRalpha and TCRbeta repertoire sequencing tracked T-cell clones expanding and contracting after mild COVID-19 in a couple of donors. Two young, previously healthy adult volunteers, one female and one male, were included in the cohort.

Beyond this particular receptor, the publication reports: Only a couple of mild cases were covered in the study, and larger cohorts including severe cases with pre-infection samples were considered necessary. From day 15 to 85, contracting clones showed balanced CD4/CD8 phenotypes, whereas a second wave of clones that expanded from day 15 to 37 leaned towards CD4+. Contracting CD4+ clones turned up mainly in the CM and EM memory subsets, whereas EMRA was where CD8+ clones were enriched. SARS-CoV-2 specificity was not confirmed for the second-wave clones peaking on day 37. Some responding clones were detected in pre-infection memory, suggesting pre-existing cross-reactive memory T cells joined the SARS-CoV-2 response.

The CDR3 goes from the cysteine to the phenylalanine over 17 residues. Only the CDR3 region is kept as DNA, spanning 51 bases read in frame from base 1. After removal of 3 bases from V and 1 base from J, the junction retains 7 bases not matched to a gene. CDR1 SGHTA and CDR2 FQGTGA are derived from the germline V gene. Sequencing was carried out with an Illumina NovaSeq 6000. TCRalpha and TCRbeta cDNA libraries were built by 5'RACE with constant-segment primers, adding sample barcodes and unique molecular identifiers. Trizol reagent was used to extract RNA from every sample. The libraries were amplified in two PCR steps, and the second step added a second sample barcode and Illumina TruSeq adapters. Sequencing of libraries was performed on an Illumina NovaSeq with 2 x 150 bp paired-end reads. The original methods were these. Demultiplexing of reads and collapsing into UMI-guided consensus sequences were performed with migec v1.2.7. Using mixcr v2.1.11, the UMI consensuses were aligned to TRA and TRB V and J templates and assembled into clonotypes. Expanded or contracted clonotypes were those called significant by both edgeR and NoisET, with noise models trained on biological replicates. For edgeR calls, the cutoffs were a false discovery rate-adjusted p below 0.01 and a log2 fold-change threshold of 1. PCA with hierarchical clustering of max-normalized trajectories of the 1000 most abundant clonotypes was used as exploratory dynamics analysis. The CD4 or CD8 phenotype of responding clones was assigned using the separately sequenced CD4+ and CD8+ repertoires. TCRdb reran the public reads through fastp at Q25 and MiXCR, keeping productive beta chains. Rows are combined by CDR3 protein, so each entry shows the most common genes and DNA. TCRdb, not the original authors, processed these V and J calls. The sample has hundreds of thousands of distinct CDR3 sequences on record, about 16% of them singletons. The ten largest clonotypes hold 2% to 2.5% of the sample.

For this clonotype: The specificity of this receptor is unknown. The record has no base qualities; no much larger clone is one base away.

PBMCs were isolated by Ficoll-Paque density gradient centrifugation. This receptor was obtained from an adult woman who had mild COVID-19 (a few samples of this study predate the infection). The sample titles of this study are shuffled in the database, so cell type and time point are left out; the donor was told from shared clones. The chain couples TRBV7-3 to TRBJ2-1, with 9 bases aligning to TRBD2. Sequenced sample: PBMCs or a T cell subset sorted from them (not recorded which). The CDR3 in this case is CASSFSGREGSYNEQFF. The DNA reads TGTGCCAGCAGCTTTTCGGGGCGGGAGGGATCCTACAATGAGCAGTTCTTC. The reference TRBV7-3 and TRBJ2-1 proteins fill in what lies around the CDR3, so the full variable domain reads GAGVSQTPSNKVTEKGKYVELRCDPISGHTALYWYRQSLGQGPEFLIYFQGTGAADDSGLPNDRFFAVRPEGSVSTLKIQRTERGDSAVYLCASSFSGREGSYNEQFFGPGTRLTVL.